Given below is one T cell receptor beta chain in context. In the study's own analysis: Estimates of nucleated cell counts were drawn from the amplification of reference gene primers. Only in-frame clones appear in the TCRdb table, and some are missing; sequencing was by immunoSEQ multiplex PCR. Clone size and V and J calls were adopted from that table, with D and trimming inferred from the DNA. The data contain 90,000 to 130,000 clones, less than 75% of them singletons. CDR1 MNHEY and CDR2 SMNVEV come from the germline V gene (reference sequence). The CDR3 covers 13 residues. The V and J ends lost 3 bases and 0 bases respectively, with 5 bases between them. This specimen belongs to a study of blood T cell repertoires in COVID-19. Overall study: There were acute and convalescent COVID-19 samples, and they came from the United States, Italy and Spain. From T cells, B-cell-depleted T cells, or PBMCs came the material, which was cDNA or gDNA.

The sample comprised peripheral blood. The receptor was isolated from a woman in her sixties or seventies with acute or convalescent COVID-19. The V call is TRBV27, the J call TRBJ1-1; D not resolved. The CDR3 region is CASSFFMNTEAFF. CDR3 sequence (DNA): TGTGCCAGCAGTTTCTTTATGAACACTGAAGCTTTCTTT.